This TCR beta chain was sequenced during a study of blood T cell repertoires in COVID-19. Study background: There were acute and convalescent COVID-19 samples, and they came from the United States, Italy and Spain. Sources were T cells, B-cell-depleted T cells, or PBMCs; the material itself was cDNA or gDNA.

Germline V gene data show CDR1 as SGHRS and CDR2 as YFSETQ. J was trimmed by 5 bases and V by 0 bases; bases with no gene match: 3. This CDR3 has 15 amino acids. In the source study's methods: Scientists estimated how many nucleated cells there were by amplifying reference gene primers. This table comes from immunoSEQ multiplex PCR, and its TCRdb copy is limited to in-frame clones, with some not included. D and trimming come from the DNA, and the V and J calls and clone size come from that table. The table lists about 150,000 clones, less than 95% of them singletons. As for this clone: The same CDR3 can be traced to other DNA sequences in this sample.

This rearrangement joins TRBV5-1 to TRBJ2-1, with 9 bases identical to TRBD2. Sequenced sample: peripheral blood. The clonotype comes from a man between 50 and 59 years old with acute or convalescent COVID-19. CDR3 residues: CASSLGLAANNEQFF. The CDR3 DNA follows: TGCGCCAGCAGCTTGGGACTAGCGGCGAACAATGAGCAGTTCTTC.